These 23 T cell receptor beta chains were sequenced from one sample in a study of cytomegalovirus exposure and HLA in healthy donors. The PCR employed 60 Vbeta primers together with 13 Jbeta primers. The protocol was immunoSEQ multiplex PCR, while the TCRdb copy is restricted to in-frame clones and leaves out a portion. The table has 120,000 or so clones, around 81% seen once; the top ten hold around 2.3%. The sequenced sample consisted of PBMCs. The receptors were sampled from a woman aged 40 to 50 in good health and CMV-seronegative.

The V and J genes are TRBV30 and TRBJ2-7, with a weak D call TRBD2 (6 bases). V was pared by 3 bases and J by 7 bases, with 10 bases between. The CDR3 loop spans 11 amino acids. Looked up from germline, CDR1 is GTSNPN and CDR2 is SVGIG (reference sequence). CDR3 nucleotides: TGTGCCTGGAGAGGTGCGGGGGAGCAGTACTTC. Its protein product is CAWRGAGEQYF.

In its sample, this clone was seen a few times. The CDR3 DNA reads TGTGCCAGCAGTCCGGGGAACACTGAAGCTTTCTTT. It encodes CASSPGNTEAFF. The rearrangement joins TRBV28 to TRBJ1-1; D is uncertain. Germline V CDR1 and CDR2: MDHEN, SYDVKM. The ends were cut back, 5 bases at V and 1 base at J, with 5 bases in the middle. The CDR3 consists of 12 residues. Full variable domain (remainder filled in from reference TRBV28 and TRBJ1-1): DVKVTQSSRYLVKRTGEKVFLECVQDMDHENMFWYRQDPGLGLRLIYFSYDVKMKEKGDIPEGYSVSREKKERFSLILESASTNQTSMYLCASSPGNTEAFFGQGTRLTVV.

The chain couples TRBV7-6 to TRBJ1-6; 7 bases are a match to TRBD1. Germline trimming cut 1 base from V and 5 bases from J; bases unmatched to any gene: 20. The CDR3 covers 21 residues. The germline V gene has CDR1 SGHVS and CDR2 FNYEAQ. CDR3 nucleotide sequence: TGTGCCAGCAGCTTAGGACCAGTTGGGACAGAAGTCCCCACAGATAATTCACCCCTCCACTTT. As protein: CASSLGPVGTEVPTDNSPLHF.

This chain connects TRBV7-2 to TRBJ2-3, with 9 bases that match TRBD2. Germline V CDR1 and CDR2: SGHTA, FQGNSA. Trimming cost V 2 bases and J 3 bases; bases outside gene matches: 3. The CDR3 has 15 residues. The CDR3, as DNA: TGTGCCAGCAGCTTAACGGGACTAGCTACAGATACGCAGTATTTT. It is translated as CASSLTGLATDTQYF. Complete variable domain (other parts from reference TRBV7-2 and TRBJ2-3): GAGVSQSPSNKVTEKGKDVELRCDPISGHTALYWYRQSLGQGLEFLIYFQGNSAPDKSGLPSDRFSAERTGGSVSTLTIQRTQQEDSAVYLCASSLTGLATDTQYFGPGTRLTVL.

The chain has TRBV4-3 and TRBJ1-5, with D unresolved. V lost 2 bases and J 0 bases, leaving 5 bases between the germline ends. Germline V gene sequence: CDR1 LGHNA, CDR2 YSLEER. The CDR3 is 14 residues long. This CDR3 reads CASSQSYSNQPQHF. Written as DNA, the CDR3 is TGCGCCAGCAGCCAATCCTATAGCAATCAGCCCCAGCATTTT.

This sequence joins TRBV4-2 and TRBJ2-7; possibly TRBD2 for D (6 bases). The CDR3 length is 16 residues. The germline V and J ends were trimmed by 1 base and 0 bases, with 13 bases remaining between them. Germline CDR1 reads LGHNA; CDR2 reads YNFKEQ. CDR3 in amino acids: CASSQAGTGRSYEQYF. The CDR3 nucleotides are TGTGCCAGCAGCCAAGCCGGGACTGGACGCTCCTACGAGCAGTACTTC.

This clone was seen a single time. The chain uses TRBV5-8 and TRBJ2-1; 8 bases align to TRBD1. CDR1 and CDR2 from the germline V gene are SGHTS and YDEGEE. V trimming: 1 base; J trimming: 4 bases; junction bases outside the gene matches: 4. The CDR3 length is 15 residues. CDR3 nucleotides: TGTGCCAGCAGCTTGTTTGGGACAGGATACAATGAGCAGTTCTTC. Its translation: CASSLFGTGYNEQFF.

CDR3 sequence reads: CAWMYGMVGGQASSEQYF. The CDR3 coding sequence is TGTGCCTGGATGTATGGGATGGTGGGGGGACAGGCATCCTCTGAGCAGTACTTC. This sequence joins TRBV30 and TRBJ2-7; the match to TRBD1 covers 8 bases. The V gene's germline CDR1 is GTSNPN and CDR2 SVGIG (reference sequence). The CDR3 runs 18 residues. After removal of 4 bases from V and 7 bases from J, the junction contained 24 bases not matched to a gene. The entire variable domain, with the rest obtained from reference TRBV30 and TRBJ2-7, is as follows: SQTIHQWPATLVQPVGSPLSLECTVEGTSNPNLYWYRQAAGRGLQLLFYSVGIGQISSEVPQNLSASRPQDRQFILSSKKLLLSDSGFYLCAWMYGMVGGQASSEQYFGPGTRLTVT.

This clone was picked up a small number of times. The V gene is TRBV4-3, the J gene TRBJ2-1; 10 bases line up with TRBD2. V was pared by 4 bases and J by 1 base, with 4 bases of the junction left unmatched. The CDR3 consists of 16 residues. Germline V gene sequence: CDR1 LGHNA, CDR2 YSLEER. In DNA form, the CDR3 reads TGCGCCAGCAGCCGAGTACTAGCGGGATCCTACAATGAGCAGTTCTTC. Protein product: CASSRVLAGSYNEQFF.

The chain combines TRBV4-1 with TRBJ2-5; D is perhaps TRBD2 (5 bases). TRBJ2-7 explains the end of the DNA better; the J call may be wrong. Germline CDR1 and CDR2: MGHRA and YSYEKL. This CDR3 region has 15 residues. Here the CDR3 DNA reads TGCGCCAGCAGCCAAGTCGGAGCGGATCCCTACGAGCAGTACTTC. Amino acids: CASSQVGADPYEQYF.

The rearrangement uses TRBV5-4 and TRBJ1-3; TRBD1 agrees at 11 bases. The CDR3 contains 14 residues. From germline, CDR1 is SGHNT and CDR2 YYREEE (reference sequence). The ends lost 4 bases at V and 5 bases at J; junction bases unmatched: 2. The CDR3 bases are TGTGCCAGCAGCAGGGACAGGGGGAGAAACACCATATATTTT. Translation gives CASSRDRGRNTIYF. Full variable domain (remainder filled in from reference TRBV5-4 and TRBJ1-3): ETGVTQSPTHLIKTRGQQVTLRCSSQSGHNTVSWYQQALGQGPQFIFQYYREEENGRGNFPPRFSGLQFPNYSSELNVNALELDDSALYLCASSRDRGRNTIYFGEGSWLTVV.

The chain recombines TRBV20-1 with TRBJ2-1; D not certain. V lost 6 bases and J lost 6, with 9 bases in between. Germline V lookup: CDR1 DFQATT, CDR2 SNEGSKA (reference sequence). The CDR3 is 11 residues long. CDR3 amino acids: CSAPMSNEQFF. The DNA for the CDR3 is TGCAGTGCCCCCATGTCCAATGAGCAGTTCTTC.

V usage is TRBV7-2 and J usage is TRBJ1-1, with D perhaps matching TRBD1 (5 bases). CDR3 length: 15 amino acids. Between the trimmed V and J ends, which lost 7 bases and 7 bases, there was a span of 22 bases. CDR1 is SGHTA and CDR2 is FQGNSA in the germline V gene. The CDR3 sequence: CASTQSGGLRNEAFF. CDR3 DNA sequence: TGTGCCAGCACCCAGTCGGGGGGGTTGCGGAATGAAGCTTTCTTT.

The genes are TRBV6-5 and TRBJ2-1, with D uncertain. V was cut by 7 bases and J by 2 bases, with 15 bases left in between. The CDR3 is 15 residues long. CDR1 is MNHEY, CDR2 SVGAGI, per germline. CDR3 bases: TGTGCCAGCACCCTTAACCCCTACGCCTACAATGAGCAGTTCTTC. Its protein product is CASTLNPYAYNEQFF.

CDR3 nucleotides: TGTGCCAGCAGCTTAGCGGTGCTTAGCACAGATACGCAGTATTTT. Encoded protein: CASSLAVLSTDTQYF. The V gene is TRBV11-2, the J gene TRBJ2-3; D uncertain. CDR3 length: 15 amino acids. Germline V gives CDR1 SGHAT, CDR2 FQNNGV. V dropped 1 base and J dropped 0 bases, with 8 bases sitting between them. The full variable domain, rest sourced from reference TRBV11-2 and TRBJ2-3, is EAGVAQSPRYKIIEKRQSVAFWCNPISGHATLYWYQQILGQGPKLLIQFQNNGVVDDSQLPKDRFSAERLKGVDSTLKIQPAKLEDSAVYLCASSLAVLSTDTQYFGPGTRLTVL.

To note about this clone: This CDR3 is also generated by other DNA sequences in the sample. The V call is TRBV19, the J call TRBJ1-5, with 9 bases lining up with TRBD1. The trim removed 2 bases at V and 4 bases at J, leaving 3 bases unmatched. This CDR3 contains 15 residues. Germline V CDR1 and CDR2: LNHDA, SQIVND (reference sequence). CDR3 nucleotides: TGTGCCAGTAGTATAAAGGGGACAGGGAATCAGCCCCAGCATTTT. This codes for CASSIKGTGNQPQHF.

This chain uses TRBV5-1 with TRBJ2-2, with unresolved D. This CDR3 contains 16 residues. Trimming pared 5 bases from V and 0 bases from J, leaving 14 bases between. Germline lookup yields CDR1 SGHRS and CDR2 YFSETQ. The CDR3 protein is CASRYGAGTNTGELFF. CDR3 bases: TGCGCCAGCAGATATGGAGCCGGAACGAACACCGGGGAGCTGTTTTTT.

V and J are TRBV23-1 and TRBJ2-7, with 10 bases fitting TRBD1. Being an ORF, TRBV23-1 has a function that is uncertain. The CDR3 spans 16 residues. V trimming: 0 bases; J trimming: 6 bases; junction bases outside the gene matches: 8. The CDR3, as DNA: TGCGCCAGCAGTCAATCGTCGGAGACAGGGGGCAGCGAGCAGTACTTC. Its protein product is CASSQSSETGGSEQYF.

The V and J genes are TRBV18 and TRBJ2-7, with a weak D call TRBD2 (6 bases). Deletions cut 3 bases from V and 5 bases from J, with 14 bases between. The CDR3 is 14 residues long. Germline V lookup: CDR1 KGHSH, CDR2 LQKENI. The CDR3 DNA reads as TGTGCCAGCTCACCCCGTGGAGGGATCCACGAGCAGTACTTC. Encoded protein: CASSPRGGIHEQYF.

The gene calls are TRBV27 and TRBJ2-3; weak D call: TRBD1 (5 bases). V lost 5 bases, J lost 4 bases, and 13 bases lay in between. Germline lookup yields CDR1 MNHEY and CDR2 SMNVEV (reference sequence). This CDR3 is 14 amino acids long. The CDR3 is CASSPSGLSDTQYF. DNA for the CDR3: TGTGCCAGCAGTCCCTCAGGGTTGTCAGATACGCAGTATTTT.

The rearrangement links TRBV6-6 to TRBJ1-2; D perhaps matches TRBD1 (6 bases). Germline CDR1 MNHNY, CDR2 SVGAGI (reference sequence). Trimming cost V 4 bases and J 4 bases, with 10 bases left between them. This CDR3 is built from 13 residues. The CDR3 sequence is CASSSQGIYGYTF. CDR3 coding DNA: TGTGCCAGCAGTTCACAGGGTATCTATGGCTACACCTTC.

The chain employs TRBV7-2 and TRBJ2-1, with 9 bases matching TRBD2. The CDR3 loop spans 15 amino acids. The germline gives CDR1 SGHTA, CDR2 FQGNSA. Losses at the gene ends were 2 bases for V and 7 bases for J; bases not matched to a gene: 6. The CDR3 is CASSLLAGITNEQFF. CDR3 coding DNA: TGTGCCAGCAGCTTACTAGCGGGGATAACAAATGAGCAGTTCTTC.

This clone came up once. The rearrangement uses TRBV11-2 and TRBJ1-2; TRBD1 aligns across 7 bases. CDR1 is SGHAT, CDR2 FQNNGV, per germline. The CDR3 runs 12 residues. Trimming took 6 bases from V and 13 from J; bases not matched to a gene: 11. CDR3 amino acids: CASRPRQGRFTF. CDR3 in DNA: TGTGCCAGCAGGCCCCGACAGGGACGCTTCACCTTC.